This T cell receptor beta chain was sequenced in a study of T cells in Graves' hyperthyroidism and ophthalmopathy. Subjects with ophthalmopathy showed a Clinical Activity Score no lower than 3, a NOSPECS grade no lower than 4, and a duration shorter than 3 months. Uncontrolled infection, other autoimmune disease, pregnancy or lactation barred patients from enrollment. Thyroid ultrasound and orbital computed tomography, with clinical symptoms and serum thyroxine and TRAb, informed diagnoses. The CDR3 regions of TCR beta were amplified from RNA transcripts. First-round RT-PCR with HTBI primers amplified the TCR CDR3 region. MiXCR was run by TCRdb on the multiplex PCR reads, yielding one entry per CDR3 protein. Of around 570,000 distinct CDR3 sequences detected, around 20% appear once; the ten largest clones hold 45% to 50%. This CDR3 spans 14 amino acids. Germline lookup yields CDR1 MRHNA and CDR2 SNTAGT. V was pared by 10 bases and J by 2 bases, with 18 bases between.

What was sequenced was blood. The chain couples TRBV6-4 to TRBJ2-7; no definite D call. The sequence came from a man in his forties with Graves' ophthalmopathy. CDR3: CANPGQGCPYEQYF. In DNA, the CDR3 is TGTGCCAACCCCGGGCAAGGATGTCCCTACGAGCAGTACTTC.